One and the same sample provided the 26 T cell receptor beta chains below, sequenced in a study of T cells in Graves' hyperthyroidism and ophthalmopathy. It was RNA transcripts that yielded the amplified TCR beta CDR3 regions. A set of HTBI primers served as the primers for a first-round RT-PCR of the TCR CDR3. TCRdb reprocessed the multiplex PCR reads with MiXCR, giving one entry per CDR3 protein. The sample has about 580,000 distinct CDR3 sequences, around 13% seen once. The sequenced sample was blood. These receptors originate from a young woman with Graves' hyperthyroidism that later progressed to Graves' ophthalmopathy.

This clonotype has at least ten counts. This rearrangement joins TRBV27 to TRBJ1-2; D unclear. Trimming removed 0 bases at V and 7 bases at J, with 9 bases between. Germline CDR1 and CDR2: MNHEY and SMNVEV (reference sequence). The CDR3 sequence is 13 residues long. The CDR3 protein is CASSLSEECGYTF. The CDR3 DNA reads as TGTGCCAGCAGTTTATCCGAGGAATGTGGCTACACCTTC.

In its sample, this clonotype was seen many times. The rearrangement uses TRBV12-3 or TRBV12-4 and TRBJ2-3; the match to TRBD1 covers 7 bases. The CDR3 consists of 14 residues. V lost 8 bases, J lost 7 bases, and 12 bases stayed unmatched. The CDR3 coding sequence is TGTGCCAGCGGAAACCCTCGACAGGGCAATACGCAGTATTTT. It specifies CASGNPRQGNTQYF.

This clonotype was seen ten or more times. V gene TRBV30 combines with J gene TRBJ2-2; D is possibly TRBD2 (5 bases). V was cut by 3 bases and J by 3 bases, with 14 bases left in between. The V gene's germline CDR1 is GTSNPN and CDR2 SVGIG (reference sequence). There are 15 residues in the CDR3. The CDR3: CAWRRWESDTGELFF. The CDR3 DNA is TGTGCCTGGAGACGGTGGGAGAGTGACACCGGGGAGCTGTTTTTT.

This clonotype was seen repeatedly, ten times or more. The J gene is TRBJ2-5, the V gene TRBV14; TRBD2 matches at 9 bases. Per the germline V gene, CDR1 is SGHDN and CDR2 is FVKESK. The CDR3 consists of 17 residues. With 0 bases clipped from V and 5 bases from J, the junction kept 10 bases outside the gene matches. CDR3 in DNA: TGTGCCAGCAGCCAAGACAATGGCCTAGCGGGATGGGAGACCCAGTACTTC. Its translation: CASSQDNGLAGWETQYF.

V usage is TRBV20-1 and J usage is TRBJ2-2; TRBD1 aligns across 7 bases. Germline CDR1 and CDR2: DFQATT and SNEGSKA (reference sequence). The CDR3 loop spans 14 amino acids. Losses at the gene ends were 1 base for V and 4 bases for J; bases not matched to a gene: 3. CDR3 sequence: CSARVAGGTGELFF. In DNA, the CDR3 is TGCAGTGCTAGAGTTGCAGGGGGCACCGGGGAGCTGTTTTTT.

The chain recombines TRBV19 with TRBJ2-3; D gene uncertain. The CDR3 sequence is 10 residues long. V was clipped by 6 bases and J by 6 bases, with 4 bases between them. Germline-derived CDR1 and CDR2 are LNHDA and SQIVND (reference sequence). The CDR3 spells CASRADTQYF. The DNA of the CDR3 is TGTGCCAGTAGGGCGGATACGCAGTATTTT.

The table lists this clonotype with a few counts. The gene calls are TRBV6-2 or TRBV6-3 and TRBJ1-2; 7 positions agree with TRBD1. The V gene's germline CDR1 is MNHEY and CDR2 SVGEGT. CDR3 size: 16 residues. Unmatched junction bases numbered 8, after V lost 0 bases and J lost 4 bases. The chain's CDR3 is CASSYSGGGRTYGYTF. CDR3 DNA sequence: TGTGCCAGCAGTTACTCGGGAGGGGGCAGGACCTATGGCTACACCTTC.

In its sample, this clonotype was seen a few times. V is TRBV2 and J is TRBJ2-6; D may correspond to TRBD1 or TRBD2 (5 bases each). The germline CDR1 and CDR2 sequences are SNHLY and FYNNEI. The CDR3 extends over 20 amino acids. Trimming removed 7 bases at V and 0 bases at J, with 25 bases between. CDR3 sequence reads: CASNTRQGPPPASGANVLTF. The CDR3 region has the DNA TGTGCCAGCAACACCCGCCAGGGACCGCCACCTGCCTCTGGGGCCAACGTCCTGACTTTC. Variable domain in full (rest from reference TRBV2 and TRBJ2-6): EPEVTQTPSHQVTQMGQEVILRCVPISNHLYFYWYRQILGQKVEFLVSFYNNEISEKSEIFDDQFSVERPDGSNFTLKIRSTKLEDSAMYFCASNTRQGPPPASGANVLTFGAGSRLTVL.

This chain links TRBV27 with TRBJ2-1; 13 nucleotides line up with TRBD2. The CDR3 extends over 17 amino acids. V lost 5 bases and J lost 6; bases outside the gene matches: 10. Looked up from germline, CDR1 is MNHEY and CDR2 is SMNVEV (reference sequence). The CDR3 DNA reads TGTGCCAGCAGTGACCCCGGACTAGCGGGGGTTAGCAATGAGCAGTTCTTC. Amino acids: CASSDPGLAGVSNEQFF.

Many counts were recorded for this clonotype. The chain has TRBV6-1 and TRBJ2-5, with D tentatively TRBD2 (6 bases). This CDR3 contains 15 residues. V shed 0 bases and J shed 0 bases, with 8 bases lying between them. Germline values: CDR1 MNHNS, CDR2 SASEGT. CDR3 coding DNA: TGTGCCAGCAGTGAAGCCGGAGGGGACCAAGAGACCCAGTACTTC. Amino acids: CASSEAGGDQETQYF.

This clonotype was seen at least ten times. The rearrangement uses TRBV20-1 and TRBJ1-4; no clear D. Trimming stripped 5 bases from V and 7 bases from J, with 11 bases between. Per the germline V gene, CDR1 is DFQATT and CDR2 is SNEGSKA (reference sequence). The CDR3 is made up of 12 amino acids. This CDR3 reads CSAPRIAEKLFF. CDR3 nucleotides: TGCAGTGCTCCCCGTATAGCTGAAAAACTGTTTTTT.

In its sample, this clonotype was seen many times. In DNA, the CDR3 is TGTGCCAGCAGCTTGGATCAGGGGGAGGGTAATGAAGCTTTCTTT. It specifies CASSLDQGEGNEAFF. This chain connects TRBV5-5 to TRBJ1-1; 7 positions agree with TRBD1. V lost 0 bases, J lost 7 bases, and 9 bases stayed unmatched. The CDR3 consists of 15 residues. Germline loops: CDR1 SGHKS, CDR2 YYEKEE (reference sequence).

There are many counts of this clonotype. The chain combines TRBV6-2 or TRBV6-3 with TRBJ2-3, with D unclear. The germline gives CDR1 MNHEY, CDR2 SVGEGT. The CDR3 extends over 16 amino acids. V was cut by 4 bases and J by 4 bases, with 18 bases left in between. The CDR3 DNA follows: TGTGCCAGCAGTTCCCCCCTGGAGTTTCGGGCAGATACGCAGTATTTT. This encodes CASSSPLEFRADTQYF.

This clonotype appeared many times. The genes are TRBV27 and TRBJ1-1; 8 bases fit TRBD1. The CDR3 consists of 15 residues. Trimming took 6 bases from V and 4 from J; bases not matched to a gene: 10. Germline loops: CDR1 MNHEY, CDR2 SMNVEV (reference sequence). DNA for the CDR3: TGTGCCAGCAGCCCTCTCCCGGACAGGGCCACTGAAGCTTTCTTT. This codes for CASSPLPDRATEAFF.

This clonotype occurred once. The CDR3 region has the DNA TGTGCCAGCAGCCAAGCCGCAGGGTCCAACGAGCAGTACTTC. This gives the protein CASSQAAGSNEQYF. V is TRBV3-1 and J is TRBJ2-7; D perhaps matches TRBD1 (5 bases). The ends were cut back, 1 base at V and 5 bases at J, with 12 bases in the middle. Germline assignment: CDR1 LGHDT and CDR2 YNNKEL (reference sequence). There are 14 residues in the CDR3.

This clonotype was recorded at least ten times. This chain joins TRBV2 and TRBJ2-7; D could derive from TRBD1 or TRBD2 (7 bases each). V lost 2 bases and J 0 bases, leaving 14 bases between the germline ends. Germline-derived CDR1 and CDR2 are SNHLY and FYNNEI. The CDR3 has 16 residues. The CDR3 DNA is TGTGCCAGCAGTGAACGACAGGGCGGGAGCTCCTACGAGCAGTACTTC. This sequence encodes CASSERQGGSSYEQYF.

This clonotype was picked up many times. This sequence joins TRBV24-1 and TRBJ1-1, with D perhaps matching TRBD1 (6 bases). CDR1 and CDR2 (germline): KGHDR, SFDVKD. This CDR3 is 14 amino acids long. The ends were cut back, 3 bases at V and 6 bases at J, with 13 bases in the middle. Here the CDR3 reads CATSDRGARPEAFF. The DNA for the CDR3 is TGTGCCACCAGTGATCGGGGGGCTCGGCCTGAAGCTTTCTTT.

Ten or more counts support this clonotype. V gene TRBV14 combines with J gene TRBJ2-3; no reliable D call. Trimming took 0 bases from V and 1 from J, leaving 11 bases between them. The CDR3 extends over 16 amino acids. Germline lookup yields CDR1 SGHDN and CDR2 FVKESK. The CDR3, as DNA: TGTGCCAGCAGCCAAGATCGTAACAGCCGCACAGATACGCAGTATTTT. It encodes CASSQDRNSRTDTQYF.

At least ten counts were recorded for this clonotype. J is TRBJ1-1 and V is TRBV19, with D unresolved. Trimming removed 7 bases at V and 1 base at J, with 10 bases between. Looked up from germline, CDR1 is LNHDA and CDR2 is SQIVND (reference sequence). The CDR3 totals 13 residues. The DNA of the CDR3 is TGTGCCAGTAATGTAGCACCGAACACTGAAGCTTTCTTT. This sequence encodes CASNVAPNTEAFF.

This clonotype has just a few counts. A read error may be the cause here, since a much bigger clone is one base away. The chain recombines TRBV2 with TRBJ2-7; D remains ambiguous. The CDR3 runs to 10 residues. CDR1 is SNHLY, CDR2 FYNNEI, per germline. V was clipped by 7 bases and J by 2 bases, with 3 bases between them. CDR3 coding DNA: TGTGCCAGCACTGCCTACGAGCAGTACTTC. Its protein is CASTAYEQYF.

This clonotype was seen a few times. This chain uses TRBV25-1 with TRBJ2-5, with D perhaps matching TRBD1 (5 bases). Germline CDR1 and CDR2: MGHDK and SYGVNS. The V end was cut by 2 bases, the J end by 7 bases, with 14 bases between. The CDR3 runs 14 residues. This CDR3 reads CASSEDRGEVTQYF. Written as DNA, the CDR3 is TGTGCCAGCAGTGAAGACAGAGGAGAGGTGACCCAGTACTTC.

This clonotype was detected ten times or more. The V gene is TRBV10-1, the J gene TRBJ2-3; the D gene is possibly TRBD2 (6 bases). Germline V gene data show CDR1 as WNHNN and CDR2 as SYGVQD (reference sequence). The CDR3 contains 15 residues. With 0 bases removed from V and 3 bases from J, the gap between germline ends came to 10 bases. CDR3 sequence (DNA): TGCGCCAGCAGTGAGTCGAATGGGGGGACAGATACGCAGTATTTT. Protein product: CASSESNGGTDTQYF.

This clonotype was counted at least ten times. In DNA form, the CDR3 reads TGTGCCAGCAGCTTAGAGGGGACTAGCGGGTACCAAGAGACCCAGTACTTC. Translation: CASSLEGTSGYQETQYF. The V gene is TRBV11-2, the J gene TRBJ2-5; 12 bases align to TRBD2. J gave up 0 bases and V 0 bases, and 2 bases lay outside the gene matches. The germline V gene encodes CDR1 SGHAT and CDR2 FQNNGV. The CDR3 sequence is 17 residues long.

The gene calls are TRBV27 and TRBJ1-1; D perhaps matches TRBD1 (5 bases). The CDR3 covers 13 residues. Germline V gene data show CDR1 as MNHEY and CDR2 as SMNVEV (reference sequence). CDR3 amino acids: CASGTTRLNEAFF. CDR3 nucleotides: TGTGCTTCCGGGACGACTAGGCTGAATGAAGCTTTCTTT.

This clonotype was seen ten or more times. The chain recombines TRBV20-1 with TRBJ2-2, with 8 bases matching TRBD1. V lost 5 bases, J lost 6 bases, and 8 bases stayed unmatched. Germline loops: CDR1 DFQATT, CDR2 SNEGSKA (reference sequence). This CDR3 has 14 amino acids. In DNA, the CDR3 is TGCAGTGCTCTAGACAGGGGTTTGGCCGGGGAGCTGTTTTTT. Translated, it gives CSALDRGLAGELFF.

This clonotype occurred many times. V and J are TRBV20-1 and TRBJ2-5; 10 nucleotides agree with TRBD2. Trimming at V came to 1 base and at J to 4 bases, leaving 6 bases not matched to a gene. Germline V lookup: CDR1 DFQATT, CDR2 SNEGSKA (reference sequence). This CDR3 has 15 residues. CDR3 sequence reads: CSARGQSGRVETQYF. The CDR3 bases are TGCAGTGCTAGAGGGCAAAGCGGGAGGGTAGAGACCCAGTACTTC.